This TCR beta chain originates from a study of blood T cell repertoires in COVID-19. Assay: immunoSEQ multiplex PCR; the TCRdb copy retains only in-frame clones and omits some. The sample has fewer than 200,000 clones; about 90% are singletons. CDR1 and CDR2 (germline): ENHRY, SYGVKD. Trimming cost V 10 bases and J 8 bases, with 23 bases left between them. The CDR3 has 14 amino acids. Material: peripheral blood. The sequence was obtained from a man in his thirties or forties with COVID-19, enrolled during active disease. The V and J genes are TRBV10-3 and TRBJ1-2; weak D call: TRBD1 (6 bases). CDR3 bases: TGTGCCACCCGGGGGGCAGCCCAACCCGGGGGCTACACCTTC. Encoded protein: CATRGAAQPGGYTF.